These T cell receptor beta chains were read from a single sample in a study of Ad26.COV2.S vaccination and SARS-CoV-2 variants. TCRdb's copy holds only in-frame clones and misses some; the assay was immunoSEQ multiplex PCR. The top ten clones hold around 5.8% of a sample with 300,000 to 400,000 clones, 88% of them seen once. Sample: peripheral blood, taken in a trial of Ad26.COV2.S vaccine versus placebo. All receptors derive from a person aged 18-65 years who received the Ad26.COV2.S COVID-19 vaccine or a placebo. Each CDR3 is given with its conserved first and last residue. A D gene is named only where the DNA matches it firmly. Size is stated for part of the rows, as once, few or many counts, or as a class when the clone is expanded.

v_call	clone_size	d_call	j_call	cdr3_nt	cdr3_aa
TRBV14	-	TRBD1	TRBJ2-2	TGTGCCAGCAGCCAGATGGACAGGGATCGCACCGGGGAGCTGTTTTTT	CASSQMDRDRTGELFF
TRBV11-1	-	TRBD1	TRBJ2-3	TGTGCCAGCACCCGGGACAGGGGTACAGATACGCAGTATTTT	CASTRDRGTDTQYF
TRBV27	-	-	TRBJ2-7	TGTGCCAGCAGTTTCTCAGGGGCCTACGAGCAGTACTTC	CASSFSGAYEQYF
TRBV7-8	-	TRBD1	TRBJ1-2	TGTGCCAGCAGCTTAGTATCCCAGGGGGCATGGTTGAATGGCTACACCTTC	CASSLVSQGAWLNGYTF
TRBV28	-	-	TRBJ2-7	TGTGCCAGCAGGCTCCAGGTCGCCTACGAGCAGTACTTC	CASRLQVAYEQYF
TRBV6-5	-	TRBD2	TRBJ2-5	TGTGCCAGCAGTTACACAACTAGCGGGAGTCTATCCCAGTACTTC	CASSYTTSGSLSQYF
TRBV2	-	-	TRBJ2-3	TGTGCCAGCAGAGAGATCGCAAATACAGATACGCAGTATTTT	CASREIANTDTQYF
TRBV11-2	-	-	TRBJ1-5	TGTGCCAGCAGCTTAGGGGATAATCAGCCCCAGCATTTT	CASSLGDNQPQHF
TRBV7-2	-	-	TRBJ2-7	TGTGCCAGCAGCTTAGCGGCCGGCCGTAGCTCCTACGAGCAGTACTTC	CASSLAAGRSSYEQYF
TRBV5-4	-	-	TRBJ2-4	TGTGCCAGCAGCTTGGGAGGGGGGAAGGCCAAAAACATTCAGTACTTC	CASSLGGGKAKNIQYF
TRBV5-1	-	-	TRBJ2-7	TGCGCCAGCAGCGTGGCGGCAGAAGCCTACGAGCAGTACTTC	CASSVAAEAYEQYF
TRBV27	once	-	TRBJ2-7	TGTGCCAGCAGTTTATCGGTGCAGAGGGAGCGGCGCGAGCAGTACTTC	CASSLSVQRERREQYF
TRBV25-1	-	-	TRBJ1-5	TGTGCCAGCAACATAGGACAGAACAATCAGCCCCAGCATTTT	CASNIGQNNQPQHF
TRBV5-1	-	TRBD1	TRBJ2-6	TGCGCCAGCAGCAACCGGGACAGGGTAGCAGGGGCCAACGTCCTGACTTTC	CASSNRDRVAGANVLTF
TRBV14	-	TRBD1	TRBJ1-1	TGTGCCAGCAGCCAAGATTCGGACAGGGGCCGCACTGAAGCTTTCTTT	CASSQDSDRGRTEAFF
TRBV11-2	once	TRBD1	TRBJ1-4	TGTGCCAGCAGCTCCTGGACAGGGGTTAATGAAAAACTGTTTTTT	CASSSWTGVNEKLFF